Presented here are 10 T cell receptor beta chains from one specimen sequenced in a study of T cell clusters in autoimmune cytopenias (dated by TCRdb to the late 2010s). TCRdb shows the sequencer as Illumina MiSeq. TRB rearrangements were amplified by multiplex PCR following a touch-down protocol, with the TRB-A and TRB-B primer pools mixed in one tube. Each entry corresponds to one CDR3 protein sequence from reads that TCRdb reprocessed, and DNA is not given. This sample's table carries some 3,900 distinct CDR3 sequences. Over 25% of the sample belongs to the ten largest clones. TRB amplification used approximately 230 ng of peripheral blood genomic DNA, some 38,000 genome equivalents, per sample. Sequencing was done on a sample of peripheral blood. These receptors were collected from a human donor with an autoimmune cytopenia or autoimmune hepatitis (not recorded which).

The rearrangement uses TRBV4-3 and TRBJ2-1; TCRdb lists TRBD1, though no DNA is available to test this call. Germline-derived CDR1 and CDR2 are LGHNA and YSLEER. The CDR3 runs 16 residues. The CDR3 loop is CASSQVPSRSHNEQFF.

In terms of frequency, this clonotype is medium-sized. The chain links TRBV18 to TRBJ2-1; no DNA is available, so the TRBD2 call from TCRdb remains unchecked. The CDR3 is 16 residues long. Per germline, CDR1 KGHSH and CDR2 LQKENI. CDR3: CASSQNYGLAGDEQFF.

By frequency, this clonotype registers medium-sized. This chain links TRBV30 with TRBJ2-3; TCRdb proposes TRBD1, but this gene call is untestable without DNA. Germline CDR1 is GTSNPN and CDR2 is SVGIG (reference sequence). The CDR3 runs 14 residues. CDR3 loop: CAWTNRDITDTQYF. The full variable domain, with the rest looked up from reference TRBV30 and TRBJ2-3, is SQTIHQWPATLVQPVGSPLSLECTVEGTSNPNLYWYRQAAGRGLQLLFYSVGIGQISSEVPQNLSASRPQDRQFILSSKKLLLSDSGFYLCAWTNRDITDTQYFGPGTRLTVL.

This clonotype registers medium-sized by frequency. This chain links TRBV12-3 or TRBV12-4 with TRBJ2-3. This CDR3 contains 13 residues. CDR3 amino acids: CASSLAGTDTQYF.

This chain links TRBV11-2 with TRBJ2-5; TCRdb proposes TRBD2, but this gene call is untestable without DNA. The CDR3 runs to 16 residues. Germline CDR1 is SGHAT and CDR2 is FQNNGV. This chain's CDR3 is CASSSLLEGEGETQYF.

This chain connects TRBV12-3 or TRBV12-4 to TRBJ2-3; TCRdb lists TRBD2, though no DNA is available to test this call. The CDR3 runs to 18 residues. The CDR3 protein is CASSTHWASGRSTDTQYF.

According to its frequency, this clonotype is medium-sized. The chain couples TRBV10-3 to TRBJ1-4. The CDR3 runs to 14 residues. Germline lookup yields CDR1 ENHRY and CDR2 SYGVKD. The CDR3 sequence is CAISDPQYNEKLFF.

Here the CDR3 reads CASSEARINQYF. The chain has TRBV6-1 and TRBJ2-4. CDR1 and CDR2 (germline): MNHNS, SASEGT. The CDR3 length is 12 residues.

By frequency, this clonotype registers medium-sized (0.01 to 0.1%). The chain carries TRBV12-3 or TRBV12-4 and TRBJ2-7; absent DNA, TCRdb's TRBD1 call cannot be checked. This CDR3 spans 12 amino acids. The CDR3 loop reads CASSRQGVEQYF.

This chain links TRBV6-6 with TRBJ2-3; no DNA is available, so the TRBD1 call from TCRdb remains unchecked. The CDR3 is 15 residues long. CDR1 is MNHNY, CDR2 SVGAGI, per germline (reference sequence). The CDR3 spells CASSLPTGGIDTQYF.